Listed below are T cell receptor beta chains from one sample, sequenced in a study of blood T cell repertoires in COVID-19. The protocol was immunoSEQ multiplex PCR, while the TCRdb copy is restricted to in-frame clones and leaves out a portion. The repertoire holds approximately 140,000 clones, around 80% seen once, with under 15% in the top ten. Sequences were obtained from peripheral blood. These receptors were taken from an elderly man with acute or convalescent COVID-19. CDR3s include the opening cysteine and the closing phenylalanine or tryptophan. Fields, in order: D gene, J gene, V gene, CDR3 protein, CDR3 DNA. A D gene is named only where the DNA matches it firmly.

d_call: .
j_call: TRBJ1-5
v_call: TRBV3-1/TRBV3-2
cdr3_aa: CASRPGQEPNQPQHF
cdr3_nt: TGTGCCAGCCGGCCGGGACAAGAACCCAATCAGCCCCAGCATTTT

d_call: TRBD1
j_call: TRBJ2-2
v_call: TRBV19
cdr3_aa: CASREQGANTGELFF
cdr3_nt: TGTGCCAGTAGGGAACAGGGGGCGAACACCGGGGAGCTGTTTTTT

d_call: TRBD2
j_call: TRBJ2-3
v_call: TRBV7-2
cdr3_aa: CASSSILAADTQYF
cdr3_nt: TGTGCCAGCAGCTCGATCCTAGCGGCAGATACGCAGTATTTT

d_call: .
j_call: TRBJ1-2
v_call: TRBV11-2
cdr3_aa: CASTAEGSGYTF
cdr3_nt: TGTGCCAGCACAGCCGAGGGTTCTGGCTACACCTTC

d_call: TRBD2
j_call: TRBJ2-5
v_call: TRBV5-1
cdr3_aa: CASSLGLAGGKETQYF
cdr3_nt: TGCGCCAGCAGCTTGGGGCTAGCGGGGGGTAAAGAGACCCAGTACTTC

d_call: .
j_call: TRBJ1-2
v_call: TRBV29-1
cdr3_aa: CSVEGSAGGEAYGYTF
cdr3_nt: TGCAGCGTTGAGGGATCGGCAGGCGGGGAGGCCTATGGCTACACCTTC

d_call: .
j_call: TRBJ1-1
v_call: TRBV29-1
cdr3_aa: CSVRQARDTEAFF
cdr3_nt: TGCAGCGTCCGACAGGCCCGGGACACTGAAGCTTTCTTT

d_call: TRBD1
j_call: TRBJ2-7
v_call: TRBV6-5
cdr3_aa: CASSPPQGTIYEQYF
cdr3_nt: TGTGCCAGCAGTCCGCCACAGGGGACGATCTACGAGCAGTACTTC

d_call: TRBD1
j_call: TRBJ1-6
v_call: TRBV6-7
cdr3_aa: CASGTGTGGPNSPLHF
cdr3_nt: TGTGCCAGCGGAACCGGGACAGGGGGTCCCAATTCACCCCTCCACTTT

d_call: TRBD1
j_call: TRBJ1-2
v_call: TRBV7-2
cdr3_aa: CASSTDRGGGYTF
cdr3_nt: TGTGCCAGCAGCACCGACAGGGGTGGTGGCTACACCTTC

d_call: .
j_call: TRBJ1-1
v_call: TRBV30
cdr3_aa: CAWSGPLNTEAFF
cdr3_nt: TGTGCCTGGTCAGGGCCCCTGAACACTGAAGCTTTCTTT